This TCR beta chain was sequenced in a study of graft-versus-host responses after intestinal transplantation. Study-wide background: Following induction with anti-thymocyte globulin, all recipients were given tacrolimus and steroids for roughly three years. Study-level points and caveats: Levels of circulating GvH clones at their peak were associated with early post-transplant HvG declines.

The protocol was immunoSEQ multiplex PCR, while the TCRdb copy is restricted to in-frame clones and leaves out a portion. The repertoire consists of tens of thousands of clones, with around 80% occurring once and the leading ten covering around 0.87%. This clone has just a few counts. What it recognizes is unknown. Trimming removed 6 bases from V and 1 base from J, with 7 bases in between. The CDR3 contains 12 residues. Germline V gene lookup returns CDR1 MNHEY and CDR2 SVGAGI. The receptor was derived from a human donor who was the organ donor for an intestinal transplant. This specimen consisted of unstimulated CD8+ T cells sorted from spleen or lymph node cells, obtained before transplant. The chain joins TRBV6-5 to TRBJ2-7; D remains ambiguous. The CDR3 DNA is TGTGCCAGCAGGGGCCCGTCCTACGAGCAGTACTTC. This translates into CASRGPSYEQYF.